The rows below give T cell receptor beta chains drawn from one sample of a study of cytomegalovirus exposure and HLA in healthy donors. Sequencing used immunoSEQ multiplex PCR; TCRdb keeps in-frame clones, though not all of them. This sample yields under 150,000 clones, of which roughly 85% are seen a single time; about 3.4% belongs to the top ten. The sequencing input was PBMCs. The receptors come from a male donor in good health and CMV-seronegative. Each CDR3 is given with its conserved first and last residue. A D gene is named only where the DNA matches it firmly. The listing skips clone size in some rows; elsewhere it reads once, few, many or a size class.

j_gene: TRBJ2-5; len: 15; d_gene: .; v_gene: TRBV5-1; abundance: few; CDR3aa: CASSLVPGNQETQYF; CDR3nt: TGCGCCAGCAGCTTGGTCCCGGGGAACCAAGAGACCCAGTACTTC
j_gene: TRBJ2-2; len: 14; d_gene: .; v_gene: TRBV5-5; abundance: .; CDR3aa: CASSSQGNTGELFF; CDR3nt: TGTGCCAGCAGCTCCCAGGGGAACACCGGGGAGCTGTTTTTT
j_gene: TRBJ2-5; len: 17; d_gene: TRBD2; v_gene: TRBV14; abundance: .; CDR3aa: CASSQQWLAGAQETQYF; CDR3nt: TGTGCCAGCAGCCAACAGTGGCTAGCGGGGGCCCAAGAGACCCAGTACTTC
j_gene: TRBJ1-2; len: 18; d_gene: TRBD1; v_gene: TRBV7-2; abundance: .; CDR3aa: CASSLGQTGARRVYGYTF; CDR3nt: TGTGCCAGCAGCTTAGGCCAGACAGGGGCGAGAAGAGTCTATGGCTACACCTTC
j_gene: TRBJ2-2; len: 15; d_gene: TRBD1; v_gene: TRBV6-5; abundance: .; CDR3aa: CASSSEGQGAGELFF; CDR3nt: TGTGCCAGCAGTTCGGAAGGACAGGGGGCCGGGGAGCTGTTTTTT
j_gene: TRBJ2-7; len: 14; d_gene: TRBD2; v_gene: TRBV4-1; abundance: .; CDR3aa: CASSKLADPTEQYF; CDR3nt: TGCGCCAGCAGCAAACTAGCGGACCCGACAGAGCAGTACTTC
j_gene: TRBJ2-3; len: 15; d_gene: .; v_gene: TRBV7-2; abundance: once; CDR3aa: CASSGNYLSTDTQYF; CDR3nt: TGTGCCAGCAGCGGAAACTACTTAAGCACAGATACGCAGTATTTT
j_gene: TRBJ1-2; len: 17; d_gene: .; v_gene: TRBV21-1; abundance: .; CDR3aa: CASSPWTGWGLCYGYTF; CDR3nt: TGTGCCAGCAGCCCCTGGACAGGGTGGGGACTTTGCTATGGCTACACCTTC
j_gene: TRBJ2-7; len: 16; d_gene: TRBD1; v_gene: TRBV15; abundance: .; CDR3aa: CATSLTPGQGAREQYF; CDR3nt: TGTGCCACCAGCTTAACACCGGGACAGGGGGCTCGTGAGCAGTACTTC
j_gene: TRBJ2-7; len: 17; d_gene: TRBD2; v_gene: TRBV29-1; abundance: .; CDR3aa: CSVVPREAINFSYEQYF; CDR3nt: TGCAGCGTCGTGCCGCGGGAGGCCATTAATTTCTCCTACGAGCAGTACTTC
j_gene: TRBJ2-7; len: 15; d_gene: .; v_gene: TRBV29-1; abundance: .; CDR3aa: CSVAQGGFPSYEQYF; CDR3nt: TGCAGCGTGGCTCAGGGGGGATTCCCCTCCTACGAGCAGTACTTC
j_gene: TRBJ1-4; len: 13; d_gene: TRBD1; v_gene: TRBV29-1; abundance: .; CDR3aa: CSVTGQGAEKLFF; CDR3nt: TGCAGCGTTACGGGACAGGGGGCTGAAAAACTGTTTTTT
j_gene: TRBJ1-3; len: 15; d_gene: .; v_gene: TRBV5-8; abundance: .; CDR3aa: CASSLPLSSGNTIYF; CDR3nt: TGTGCCAGCAGCCTCCCGCTGAGCTCTGGAAACACCATATATTTT
j_gene: TRBJ1-1; len: 13; d_gene: .; v_gene: TRBV19; abundance: .; CDR3aa: CASSQGMNTEAFF; CDR3nt: TGTGCCAGCTCGCAGGGTATGAACACTGAAGCTTTCTTT
j_gene: TRBJ2-1; len: 15; d_gene: TRBD2; v_gene: TRBV7-6; abundance: .; CDR3aa: CASSLAGGPWDEQFF; CDR3nt: TGTGCCAGCAGTTTGGCGGGGGGGCCTTGGGATGAGCAGTTCTTC
j_gene: TRBJ2-3; len: 12; d_gene: .; v_gene: TRBV28; abundance: .; CDR3aa: CASSPQGDTQYF; CDR3nt: TGTGCCAGCAGTCCTCAGGGAGATACGCAGTATTTT
j_gene: TRBJ1-4; len: 18; d_gene: TRBD1; v_gene: TRBV19; abundance: .; CDR3aa: CASTSTRLDRVIREKLFF; CDR3nt: TGTGCCAGTACCTCTACCCGCCTCGACAGGGTTATCCGAGAAAAACTGTTTTTT
j_gene: TRBJ2-1; len: 15; d_gene: .; v_gene: TRBV6-5; abundance: once; CDR3aa: CASSYSNQGDNEQFF; CDR3nt: TGTGCCAGCAGTTACTCGAATCAGGGTGACAATGAGCAGTTCTTC
j_gene: TRBJ1-1; len: 15; d_gene: .; v_gene: TRBV19; abundance: .; CDR3aa: CASSVTDSMNTEAFF; CDR3nt: TGTGCCAGTAGTGTGACAGACAGTATGAACACTGAAGCTTTCTTT
j_gene: TRBJ2-5; len: 12; d_gene: .; v_gene: TRBV7-9; abundance: .; CDR3aa: CASSFREPHQYF; CDR3nt: TGTGCCAGCAGCTTTCGCGAACCCCACCAGTACTTC
j_gene: TRBJ2-7; len: 14; d_gene: .; v_gene: TRBV10-3; abundance: .; CDR3aa: CAISESQGTYEQYF; CDR3nt: TGTGCCATCAGTGAAAGTCAGGGAACCTACGAGCAGTACTTC
j_gene: TRBJ1-1; len: 14; d_gene: .; v_gene: TRBV6-5; abundance: .; CDR3aa: CASSYPGENTEAFF; CDR3nt: TGTGCCAGCAGTTACCCAGGGGAGAACACTGAAGCTTTCTTT
j_gene: TRBJ2-2; len: 15; d_gene: TRBD1; v_gene: TRBV27; abundance: .; CDR3aa: CASSPRQGASGELFF; CDR3nt: TGTGCCAGCAGTCCTAGACAGGGGGCGAGCGGGGAGCTGTTTTTT
j_gene: TRBJ1-1; len: 14; d_gene: .; v_gene: TRBV7-8; abundance: .; CDR3aa: CASSLGQGNTEAFF; CDR3nt: TGTGCCAGCAGCTTAGGGCAGGGAAACACTGAAGCTTTCTTT
j_gene: TRBJ1-2; len: 13; d_gene: .; v_gene: TRBV27; abundance: .; CDR3aa: CASSLQGNYGYTF; CDR3nt: TGTGCCAGCAGTTTACAGGGGAACTATGGCTACACCTTC
j_gene: TRBJ2-3; len: 13; d_gene: .; v_gene: TRBV6-1; abundance: .; CDR3aa: CASSEISGDTQYF; CDR3nt: TGTGCCAGCAGTGAAATTAGCGGAGATACGCAGTATTTT
j_gene: TRBJ2-5; len: 15; d_gene: TRBD1; v_gene: TRBV7-8; abundance: .; CDR3aa: CASSHGQGEWETQYF; CDR3nt: TGTGCCAGCAGCCACGGACAGGGGGAGTGGGAGACCCAGTACTTC
j_gene: TRBJ1-2; len: 13; d_gene: TRBD1; v_gene: TRBV4-2; abundance: .; CDR3aa: CASTEGTDYGYTF; CDR3nt: TGTGCCAGCACCGAGGGGACAGACTATGGCTACACCTTC
j_gene: TRBJ2-7; len: 14; d_gene: .; v_gene: TRBV19; abundance: .; CDR3aa: CASSRTASSYEQYF; CDR3nt: TGTGCCAGTAGTAGAACCGCTAGCTCCTACGAGCAGTACTTC
j_gene: TRBJ1-4; len: 17; d_gene: TRBD1; v_gene: TRBV19; abundance: few; CDR3aa: CASSSDRDTATNEKLFF; CDR3nt: TGTGCCAGTAGTAGTGACAGGGACACAGCAACTAATGAAAAACTGTTTTTT
j_gene: TRBJ2-7; len: 17; d_gene: TRBD2; v_gene: TRBV2; abundance: .; CDR3aa: CASSSGSTSGYTYEQYF; CDR3nt: TGTGCCAGCAGTAGTGGGTCTACTAGCGGTTATACTTACGAGCAGTACTTC
j_gene: TRBJ2-1; len: 15; d_gene: TRBD2; v_gene: TRBV9; abundance: .; CDR3aa: CASSLTSGGFNEQFF; CDR3nt: TGTGCCAGCAGCCTTACTAGCGGGGGGTTTAATGAGCAGTTCTTC
j_gene: TRBJ2-7; len: 14; d_gene: .; v_gene: TRBV27; abundance: .; CDR3aa: CASSVGAPGYEQYF; CDR3nt: TGTGCCAGCAGTGTAGGAGCTCCCGGCTACGAGCAGTACTTC
j_gene: TRBJ2-3; len: 18; d_gene: .; v_gene: TRBV5-1; abundance: .; CDR3aa: CASSFSPGLPMSTDTQYF; CDR3nt: TGCGCCAGCAGCTTTTCCCCGGGACTCCCAATGAGCACAGATACGCAGTATTTT
j_gene: TRBJ2-1; len: 17; d_gene: TRBD2; v_gene: TRBV7-9; abundance: .; CDR3aa: CASTHSGWEGRMSEQFF; CDR3nt: TGTGCCAGCACCCACAGCGGCTGGGAGGGCCGAATGAGTGAGCAGTTCTTC
j_gene: TRBJ2-1; len: 11; d_gene: TRBD2; v_gene: TRBV6-6; abundance: .; CDR3aa: CASNRGDEQFF; CDR3nt: TGTGCCAGCAATCGGGGGGATGAGCAGTTCTTC
j_gene: TRBJ2-7; len: 14; d_gene: TRBD1; v_gene: TRBV4-3; abundance: once; CDR3aa: CASSQWTGVGEQYF; CDR3nt: TGCGCCAGCAGCCAGTGGACAGGGGTGGGCGAGCAGTACTTC
j_gene: TRBJ1-1; len: 14; d_gene: .; v_gene: TRBV5-5; abundance: once; CDR3aa: CASSLGEWNTEAFF; CDR3nt: TGTGCCAGCAGCTTGGGGGAGTGGAACACTGAAGCTTTCTTT